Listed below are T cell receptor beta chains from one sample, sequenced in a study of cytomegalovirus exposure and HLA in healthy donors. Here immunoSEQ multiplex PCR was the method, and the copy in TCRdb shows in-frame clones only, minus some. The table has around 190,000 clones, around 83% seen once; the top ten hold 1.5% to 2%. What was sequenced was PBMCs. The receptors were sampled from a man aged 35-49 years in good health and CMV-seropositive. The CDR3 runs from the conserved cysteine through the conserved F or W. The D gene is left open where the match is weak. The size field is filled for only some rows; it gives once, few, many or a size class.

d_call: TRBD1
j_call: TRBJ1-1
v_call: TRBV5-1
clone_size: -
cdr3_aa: CASSSTGDRHMNTEAFF
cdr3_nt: TGCGCCAGCAGCTCGACAGGGGACAGACACATGAACACTGAAGCTTTCTTT

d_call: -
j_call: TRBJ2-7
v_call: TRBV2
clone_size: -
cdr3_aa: CASSPRQGGDEQYF
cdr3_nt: TGTGCCAGCAGTCCTCGACAGGGAGGCGACGAGCAGTACTTC

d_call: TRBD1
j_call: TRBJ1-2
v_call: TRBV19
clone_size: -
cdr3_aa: CASSISGGGYTF
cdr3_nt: TGTGCCAGTAGTATATCAGGGGGTGGCTACACCTTC

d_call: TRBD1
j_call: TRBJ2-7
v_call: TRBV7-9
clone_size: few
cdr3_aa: CSSSTRQGGGPYEQYF
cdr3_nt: TGTTCCAGCAGCACCCGACAGGGGGGAGGACCTTACGAGCAGTACTTC

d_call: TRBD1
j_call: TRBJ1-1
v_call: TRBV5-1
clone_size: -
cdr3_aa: CASLLTGGSTEAFF
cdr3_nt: TGCGCCAGCCTACTTACAGGGGGAAGCACTGAAGCTTTCTTT

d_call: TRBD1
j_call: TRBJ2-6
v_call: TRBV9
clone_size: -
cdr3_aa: CASSIPGQGRSGANVLTF
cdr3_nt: TGTGCCAGCAGCATTCCGGGACAGGGAAGGTCTGGGGCCAACGTCCTGACTTTC

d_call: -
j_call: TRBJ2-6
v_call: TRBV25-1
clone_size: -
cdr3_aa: CASSDVSGANGLTF
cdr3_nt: TGTGCCAGCAGTGACGTATCTGGGGCCAACGGCCTGACTTTC

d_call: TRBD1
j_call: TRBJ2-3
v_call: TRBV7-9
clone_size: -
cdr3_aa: CASSQGTGGGTQYF
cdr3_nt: TGTGCCAGCAGCCAAGGGACAGGGGGTGGTACGCAGTATTTT

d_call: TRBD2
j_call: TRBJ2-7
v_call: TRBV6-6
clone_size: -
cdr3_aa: CASSGGGRAYEQYF
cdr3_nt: TGTGCCAGCAGTGGAGGCGGGAGGGCCTACGAGCAGTACTTC

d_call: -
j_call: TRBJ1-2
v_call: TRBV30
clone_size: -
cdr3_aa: CAWSVRGKLANYGYTF
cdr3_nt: TGTGCCTGGAGTGTACGGGGGAAGTTAGCTAACTATGGCTACACCTTC

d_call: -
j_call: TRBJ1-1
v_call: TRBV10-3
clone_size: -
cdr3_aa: CAISTANTEAFF
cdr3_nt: TGTGCCATCAGTACAGCCAACACTGAAGCTTTCTTT

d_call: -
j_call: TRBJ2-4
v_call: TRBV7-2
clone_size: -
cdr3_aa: CASSLGGTGAKNIQYF
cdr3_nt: TGTGCCAGCAGCTTAGGAGGAACAGGTGCCAAAAACATTCAGTACTTC

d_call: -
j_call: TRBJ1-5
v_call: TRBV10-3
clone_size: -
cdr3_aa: CATNNQPQHF
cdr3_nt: TGTGCCACCAATAATCAGCCCCAGCATTTT

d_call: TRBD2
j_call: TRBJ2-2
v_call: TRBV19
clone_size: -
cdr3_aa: CASTLGGAGTGELFF
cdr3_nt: TGTGCCAGTACCCTCGGGGGGGCGGGCACCGGGGAGCTGTTTTTT

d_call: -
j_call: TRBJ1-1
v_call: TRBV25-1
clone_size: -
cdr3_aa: CASSPASNTEAFF
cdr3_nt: TGTGCCAGCAGCCCCGCGTCGAACACTGAAGCTTTCTTT

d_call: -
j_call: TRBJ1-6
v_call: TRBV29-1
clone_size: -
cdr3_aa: CSVEDRVNSPLHF
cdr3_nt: TGCAGCGTTGAAGACAGGGTGAATTCACCCCTCCACTTT

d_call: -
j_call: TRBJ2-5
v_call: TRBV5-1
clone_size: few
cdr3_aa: CASRDRGRETQYF
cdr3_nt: TGCGCCAGCAGAGACCGGGGAAGAGAGACCCAGTACTTC

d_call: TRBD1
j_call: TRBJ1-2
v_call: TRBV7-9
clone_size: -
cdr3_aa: CASSLPGTVGYTF
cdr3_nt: TGTGCCAGCAGCCTCCCTGGGACAGTTGGCTACACCTTC

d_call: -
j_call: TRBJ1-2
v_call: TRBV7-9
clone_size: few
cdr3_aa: CASSLTRVPNYGYTF
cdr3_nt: TGTGCCAGCAGCTTAACCCGGGTCCCTAACTATGGCTACACCTTC

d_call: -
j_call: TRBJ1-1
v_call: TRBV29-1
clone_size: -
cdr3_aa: CSAQQASTEAFF
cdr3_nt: TGCAGTGCCCAGCAGGCATCCACTGAAGCTTTCTTT

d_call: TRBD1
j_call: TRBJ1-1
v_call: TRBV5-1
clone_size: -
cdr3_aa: CASSLGGDRRGAFF
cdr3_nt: TGCGCCAGCAGCTTGGGCGGGGACAGAAGAGGAGCTTTCTTT

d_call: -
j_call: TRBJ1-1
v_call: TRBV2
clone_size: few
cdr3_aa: CASSKDMNTEAFF
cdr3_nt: TGTGCCAGCAGTAAGGACATGAACACTGAAGCTTTCTTT

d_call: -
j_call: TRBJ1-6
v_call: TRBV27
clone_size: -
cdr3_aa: CASSRQDSYNSPLHF
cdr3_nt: TGTGCCAGCAGTAGACAGGACTCCTATAATTCACCCCTCCACTTT

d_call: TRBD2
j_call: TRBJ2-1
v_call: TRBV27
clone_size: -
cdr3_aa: CASSLFSGSSSYNEQFF
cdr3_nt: TGTGCCAGCAGTTTATTTAGCGGGAGCTCTTCCTACAATGAGCAGTTCTTC

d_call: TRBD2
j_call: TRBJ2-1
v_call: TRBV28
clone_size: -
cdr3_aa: CASSSLAPRSYNEQFF
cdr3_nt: TGTGCCAGCAGCTCACTAGCGCCTAGATCCTACAATGAGCAGTTCTTC

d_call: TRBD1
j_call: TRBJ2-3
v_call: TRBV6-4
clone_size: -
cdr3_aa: CASSESGGRTDTQYF
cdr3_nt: TGTGCCAGCAGCGAATCAGGGGGCAGGACAGATACGCAGTATTTT

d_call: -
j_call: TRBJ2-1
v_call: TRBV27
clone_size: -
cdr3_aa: CASSRVLGEQFF
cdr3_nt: TGTGCCAGCAGTCGGGTTTTAGGTGAGCAGTTCTTC

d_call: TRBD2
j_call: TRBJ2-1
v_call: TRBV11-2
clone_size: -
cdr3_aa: CASSLGGGPYNEQFF
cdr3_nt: TGTGCCAGCAGCTTAGGCGGGGGTCCCTACAATGAGCAGTTCTTC

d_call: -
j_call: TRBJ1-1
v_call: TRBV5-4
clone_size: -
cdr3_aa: CASSLETRNTEAFF
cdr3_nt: TGTGCCAGCAGCTTAGAGACACGGAACACTGAAGCTTTCTTT

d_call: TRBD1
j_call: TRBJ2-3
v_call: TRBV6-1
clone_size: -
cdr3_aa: CASKGQVSTDTQYF
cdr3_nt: TGTGCCAGCAAGGGACAGGTGTCCACAGATACGCAGTATTTT

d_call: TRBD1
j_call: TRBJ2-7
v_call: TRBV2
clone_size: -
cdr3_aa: CASRRGQGAYEQYF
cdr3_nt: TGTGCCAGCAGGAGGGGACAGGGGGCTTACGAGCAGTACTTC

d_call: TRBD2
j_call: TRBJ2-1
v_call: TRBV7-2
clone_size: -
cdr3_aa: CASSGRLAGGPLNEQFF
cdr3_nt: TGTGCCAGCAGCGGAAGACTAGCGGGAGGGCCTTTGAATGAGCAGTTCTTC

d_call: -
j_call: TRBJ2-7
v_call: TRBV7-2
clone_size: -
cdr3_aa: CASSGPGRNYEQYF
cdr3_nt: TGTGCCAGCAGCGGCCCCGGGAGAAACTACGAGCAGTACTTC

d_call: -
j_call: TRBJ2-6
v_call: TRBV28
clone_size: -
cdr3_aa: CASSRGEFSGANVLTF
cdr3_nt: TGTGCCAGCAGCCGCGGGGAATTCTCTGGGGCCAACGTCCTGACTTTC

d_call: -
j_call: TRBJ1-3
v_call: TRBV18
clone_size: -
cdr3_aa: CASSPETGENTIYF
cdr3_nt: TGTGCCAGCTCACCAGAGACAGGAGAAAACACCATATATTTT

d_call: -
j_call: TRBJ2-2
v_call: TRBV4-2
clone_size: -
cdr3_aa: CASSQETAAANTGELFF
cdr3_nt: TGTGCCAGCAGCCAAGAAACGGCGGCGGCGAACACCGGGGAGCTGTTTTTT

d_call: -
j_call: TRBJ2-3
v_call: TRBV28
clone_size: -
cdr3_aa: CASSRASAGTDTQYF
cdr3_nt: TGTGCCAGCAGTAGAGCTAGCGCTGGCACAGATACGCAGTATTTT

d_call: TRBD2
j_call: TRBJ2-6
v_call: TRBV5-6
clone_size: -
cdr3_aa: CASSLLAASSGANVLTF
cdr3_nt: TGTGCCAGCAGCCTCCTAGCGGCCTCCTCTGGGGCCAACGTCCTGACTTTC

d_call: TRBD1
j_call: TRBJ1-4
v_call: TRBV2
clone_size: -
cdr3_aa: CASSRTGGSTNEKLFF
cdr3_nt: TGTGCCAGCAGCCGAACAGGGGGCTCAACTAATGAAAAACTGTTTTTT

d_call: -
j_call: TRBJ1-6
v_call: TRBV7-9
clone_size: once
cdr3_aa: CASSLSGNSPLHF
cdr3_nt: TGTGCCAGCAGCTTATCGGGGAATTCACCCCTCCACTTT

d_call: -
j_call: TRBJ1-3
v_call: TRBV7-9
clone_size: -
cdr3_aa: CASSAKGGQGYSGNTIYF
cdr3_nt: TGTGCCAGCAGCGCAAAGGGAGGGCAGGGTTACTCTGGAAACACCATATATTTT

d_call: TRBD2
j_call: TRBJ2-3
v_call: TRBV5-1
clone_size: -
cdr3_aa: CASSSLASGRRTDTQYF
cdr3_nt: TGCGCCAGCAGCTCCCTAGCTAGCGGGAGAAGAACAGATACGCAGTATTTT

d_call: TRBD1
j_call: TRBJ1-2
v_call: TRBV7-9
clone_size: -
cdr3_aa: CASSPQQGAGGYTF
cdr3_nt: TGTGCCAGCAGCCCGCAACAGGGGGCGGGAGGCTACACCTTC

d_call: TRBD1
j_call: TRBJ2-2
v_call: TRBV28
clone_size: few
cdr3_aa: CASSLGTGGPTGELFF
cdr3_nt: TGTGCCAGCAGTTTAGGGACAGGGGGTCCAACCGGGGAGCTGTTTTTT

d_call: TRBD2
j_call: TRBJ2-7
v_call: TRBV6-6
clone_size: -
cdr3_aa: CASSPPHAGGSHEQYF
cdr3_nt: TGTGCCAGCAGTCCCCCCCATGCGGGAGGGTCCCACGAGCAGTACTTC

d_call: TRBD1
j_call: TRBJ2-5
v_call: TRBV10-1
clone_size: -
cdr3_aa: CASSRTGASQETQYF
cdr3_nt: TGCGCCAGCAGTCGGACAGGGGCAAGCCAAGAGACCCAGTACTTC

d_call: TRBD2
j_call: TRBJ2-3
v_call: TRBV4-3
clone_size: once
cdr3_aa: CASSQVLGLAATDTQYF
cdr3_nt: TGCGCCAGCAGCCAAGTCCTGGGACTAGCGGCCACAGATACGCAGTATTTT

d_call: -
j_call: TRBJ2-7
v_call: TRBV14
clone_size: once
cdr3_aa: CASSQDFRGDSAQYF
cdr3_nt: TGTGCCAGCAGCCAAGACTTCAGGGGAGATAGTGCGCAGTACTTC

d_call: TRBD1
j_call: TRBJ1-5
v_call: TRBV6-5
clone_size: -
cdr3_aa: CASSRDSHQPQHF
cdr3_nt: TGTGCCAGCAGCAGGGACAGCCATCAGCCCCAGCATTTT

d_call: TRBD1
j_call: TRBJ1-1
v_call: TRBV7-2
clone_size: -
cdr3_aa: CASSSRTGWNTEAFF
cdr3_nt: TGTGCCAGCAGCTCCAGGACAGGGTGGAACACTGAAGCTTTCTTT

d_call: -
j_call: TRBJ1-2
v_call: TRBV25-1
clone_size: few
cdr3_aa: CASSESGDRNYGYTF
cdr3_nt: TGTGCCAGCAGTGAATCGGGGGACCGTAACTATGGCTACACCTTC

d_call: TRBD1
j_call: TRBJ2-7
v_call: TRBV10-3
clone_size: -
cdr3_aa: CAIRGDRAYEQYF
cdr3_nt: TGTGCCATCAGGGGGGACAGGGCCTACGAGCAGTACTTC

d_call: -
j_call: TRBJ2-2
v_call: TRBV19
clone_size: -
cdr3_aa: CASSIDGRNTGELFF
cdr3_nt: TGTGCCAGTAGTATTGACGGGAGGAACACCGGGGAGCTGTTTTTT

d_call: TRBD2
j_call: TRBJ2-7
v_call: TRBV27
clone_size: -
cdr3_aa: CASSLAGGFYEQYF
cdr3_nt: TGTGCCAGCAGTTTAGCGGGAGGTTTCTACGAGCAGTACTTC

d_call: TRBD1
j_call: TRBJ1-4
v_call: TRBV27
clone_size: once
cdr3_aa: CASSGPEDRAPRVTNEKLFF
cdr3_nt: TGTGCCAGCAGTGGGCCAGAGGACAGGGCACCGAGGGTTACTAATGAAAAACTGTTTTTT

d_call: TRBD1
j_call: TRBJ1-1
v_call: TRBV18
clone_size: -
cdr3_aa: CASSLTFSWDSFEAFF
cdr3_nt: TGTGCCAGCTCACTTACCTTCTCCTGGGACAGCTTTGAAGCTTTCTTT

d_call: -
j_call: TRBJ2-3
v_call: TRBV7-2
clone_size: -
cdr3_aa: CASSLAITDTQYF
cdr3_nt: TGTGCCAGCAGCTTAGCCATCACAGATACGCAGTATTTT